This record covers a single T cell receptor beta chain. The method was immunoSEQ multiplex PCR; TCRdb's version includes in-frame clones alone and lacks a portion of them. The repertoire holds 200,000 to 250,000 clones, with roughly four fifths as singletons. These data belong to a study of blood T cell repertoires in COVID-19. The CDR3 totals 13 residues. V lost 7 bases to trimming and J lost 4 bases; unmatched junction nucleotides: 7. CDR1 and CDR2 (germline): SGDLS, YYNGEE. The receptor was isolated from a woman aged 30 to 39 who had recovered from COVID-19. The specimen was peripheral blood. This chain connects TRBV9 to TRBJ1-1, with 7 bases aligning to TRBD1. The CDR3 protein is CASGGDSLTEAFF. CDR3 coding DNA: TGTGCCAGCGGCGGGGACAGTCTCACTGAAGCTTTCTTT.